This TCR beta chain was sequenced for a study of control samples from healthy donors and cancer patients (dated by TCRdb to 2019 to 2021). The method behind the library was the immunoSEQ multiplex PCR assay. Here the immuneACCESS table is served through TCRdb, limited to in-frame sequences with V and J called. Missing clones are a known gap in these copies; in checked studies unresolved V genes cover under half, and the rest lacks a known reason. In all, the sample holds approximately 68,000 clones, and approximately 83% of those were seen once. The top ten constitute approximately 14% of the sample. Remarks on this clone: Its antigen is not yet known. Nothing much larger sits one base from this clone, and base qualities are not available.

This receptor was obtained from a man aged 60 to 69 in good health. Sequenced sample: blood.

The nucleotides read TGTGCCAGCAGCCCAGCGGGAAGAGAGACCCAGTACTTC. Its coded protein is CASSPAGRETQYF. The rearrangement joined TRBV5-4 to TRBJ2-5; TRBD2 aligns with 7 central bases. Taken from cysteine to phenylalanine, the CDR3 has 13 residues. The sequence is cut down to CDR3 DNA, 39 bases in frame from base 1. V is trimmed back by 4 bases and J by 4 bases, and the junction contains 4 bases that no gene match accounts for. Per the germline V gene (reference sequence), SGHNT is the CDR1 and YYREEE is the CDR2.